The 24 T cell receptor beta chains presented below share a single source sample, sequenced in a study of beta chain features in type 1 diabetes. The whole isolated RNA underwent reverse transcription, so sequencing captured expressed TCRB transcripts. Repertoires were generated with immunoSEQ multiplex PCR, while TCRdb's copy carries only in-frame clones and drops some. The table records hundreds of thousands of clones, approximately 12% of them present only once. The sample consisted of naive CD4+ T cells from blood. Every receptor here comes from a man between 18 and 35 years old in good health.

This clone turned up a few times. The chain employs TRBV5-1 and TRBJ2-1; D perhaps matches TRBD1 (6 bases). Germline CDR1 reads SGHRS; CDR2 reads YFSETQ. The CDR3 runs 14 residues. With 2 bases removed from V and 9 bases from J, the gap between germline ends came to 15 bases. Written as DNA, the CDR3 is TGCGCCAGCAGCTTCGGGACACCGGAGATTGAGCAGTTCTTC. Its protein product is CASSFGTPEIEQFF.

This clone was counted only a few times. V and J are TRBV18 and TRBJ2-1; 7 nucleotides align to TRBD1. After removal of 3 bases from V and 13 bases from J, the junction contained 15 bases not matched to a gene. CDR3 length equals 15 residues. Germline-derived CDR1 and CDR2 are KGHSH and LQKENI. The CDR3 region has the DNA TGTGCCAGCTCACCGCCAGGGACAGCCGGACCACACCAGTTCTTC. Protein product: CASSPPGTAGPHQFF.

The rearrangement joins TRBV11-2 to TRBJ2-3; 14 bases map to TRBD2. Germline-derived CDR1 and CDR2 are SGHAT and FQNNGV. Trimming cost V 5 bases and J 1 base; bases outside gene matches: 2. The CDR3 totals 16 residues. CDR3 bases: TGTGCCAGCAGCGTGGGACTAGCGGGAGGCACAGATACGCAGTATTTT. It encodes CASSVGLAGGTDTQYF.

The chain uses TRBV11-2 and TRBJ1-2; D is ambiguous. Germline lookup yields CDR1 SGHAT and CDR2 FQNNGV. This CDR3 spans 12 amino acids. Trimming removed 5 bases from V and 6 bases from J, with 10 bases in between. This CDR3 is CASSDYGDGYTF. DNA of the CDR3: TGTGCCAGCAGCGACTACGGTGATGGCTACACCTTC.

This CDR3 is CASSQGPGQGNEKLFF. Here the CDR3 DNA reads TGCGCCAGCAGCCAGGGACCGGGACAGGGAAATGAAAAACTGTTTTTT. The chain recombines TRBV4-3 with TRBJ1-4; 9 bases are a match to TRBD1. Germline values: CDR1 LGHNA, CDR2 YSLEER. The V and J ends lost 3 bases and 5 bases, in that order; junction bases with no gene match: 7. The length of the CDR3 is 16 residues.

The J gene is TRBJ1-1, the V gene TRBV30; D call uncertain. Trimming removed 4 bases at V and 1 base at J, with 13 bases between. Germline CDR1 reads GTSNPN; CDR2 reads SVGIG (reference sequence). CDR3 size: 14 residues. The CDR3 here is CAWTRLRANTEAFF. The CDR3 DNA reads TGTGCCTGGACAAGGTTGAGGGCGAACACTGAAGCTTTCTTT.

In its sample, this clone was seen a few times. V gene TRBV6-5 combines with J gene TRBJ2-3; 8 nucleotides line up with TRBD2. This CDR3 has 14 residues. V was clipped by 0 bases and J by 5 bases; unmatched bases: 1. Germline loops: CDR1 MNHEY, CDR2 SVGAGI. The DNA for the CDR3 is TGTGCCAGCAGTTACTCCGGGAGGGAAGATACGCAGTATTTT. It encodes CASSYSGREDTQYF.

The rearrangement joins TRBV18 to TRBJ1-2; D is uncertain. Trimming stripped 3 bases from V and 5 bases from J, with 10 bases between. CDR3 length: 13 amino acids. Per germline, CDR1 KGHSH and CDR2 LQKENI. The CDR3 loop is CASSPQGGYGYTF. CDR3 DNA sequence: TGTGCCAGCTCACCTCAAGGAGGGTATGGCTACACCTTC. Drawing the rest from reference TRBV18 and TRBJ1-2, the complete variable domain is NAGVMQNPRHLVRRRGQEARLRCSPMKGHSHVYWYRQLPEEGLKFMVYLQKENIIDESGMPKERFSAEFPKEGPSILRIQQVVRGDSAAYFCASSPQGGYGYTFGSGTRLTVV.

This clone was detected only a few times. This chain links TRBV19 with TRBJ2-3; 8 bases are a match to TRBD2. Germline-derived CDR1 and CDR2 are LNHDA and SQIVND (reference sequence). The CDR3 spans 14 residues. The trim removed 8 bases at V and 5 bases at J, leaving 9 bases unmatched. The CDR3 here is CASRASGRGDTQYF. In DNA form, the CDR3 reads TGTGCCAGTCGGGCTAGCGGGCGCGGAGATACGCAGTATTTT.

The chain combines TRBV6-1 with TRBJ2-7; 7 nucleotides line up with TRBD2. The CDR3 loop spans 15 amino acids. With 2 bases clipped from V and 4 bases from J, the junction kept 8 bases outside the gene matches. Germline CDR1 MNHNS, CDR2 SASEGT. The CDR3 reads CASSETHTSAYEQYF. The CDR3 nucleotides read TGTGCCAGCAGTGAAACCCACACTAGCGCATACGAGCAGTACTTC.

This chain joins TRBV12-2 and TRBJ2-7; the DNA was not used to check the table's D call, TRBD2. TRBV12-2 is given as a pseudogene. The CDR3 has 13 residues. CDR3 DNA: TGTGCAAGTCGCTTAGATCCTTTCTACGAGCAGTACTTC. It specifies CASRLDPFYEQYF.

The chain employs TRBV28 and TRBJ2-5, with TRBD2 matching over 10 bases. J gave up 4 bases and V 3 bases, and 5 bases lay outside the gene matches. Per germline, CDR1 MDHEN and CDR2 SYDVKM. The CDR3 sequence is 15 residues long. The CDR3 spells CASSLSGGARETQYF. The CDR3 coding sequence is TGTGCCAGCAGTTTGAGCGGGGGGGCCCGAGAGACCCAGTACTTC.

The genes are TRBV28 and TRBJ1-5, with TRBD1 as a possible D gene (5 bases). This CDR3 is 13 amino acids long. V was clipped by 6 bases and J by 7 bases, with 13 bases between them. The germline CDR1 and CDR2 sequences are MDHEN and SYDVKM. In nucleotides, the CDR3 is TGTGCCAGCAGGAGGCAGGGCCTCCAGCCCCAGCATTTT. Translating it yields CASRRQGLQPQHF. The variable domain in full, with the rest retrieved from reference TRBV28 and TRBJ1-5, is DVKVTQSSRYLVKRTGEKVFLECVQDMDHENMFWYRQDPGLGLRLIYFSYDVKMKEKGDIPEGYSVSREKKERFSLILESASTNQTSMYLCASRRQGLQPQHFGDGTRLSIL.

This clone was counted a few times. This rearrangement joins TRBV9 to TRBJ1-2; 8 nucleotides match TRBD1. Germline V gene sequence: CDR1 SGDLS, CDR2 YYNGEE. The trim removed 4 bases at V and 5 bases at J, leaving 4 bases unmatched. The length of the CDR3 is 13 residues. CDR3 loop: CASSQTGEYGYTF. CDR3 bases: TGTGCCAGCAGCCAGACAGGGGAATATGGCTACACCTTC.

The sample holds a few counts of this clone. V is TRBV7-9 and J is TRBJ1-2, with TRBD1 matching over 7 bases. Germline CDR1 and CDR2: SEHNR and FQNEAQ (reference sequence). The CDR3 covers 15 residues. V shed 3 bases, J shed 6 bases, and the junction held 10 bases outside the gene matches. This chain's CDR3 is CASSFTQGTGDGYTF. The DNA for the CDR3 is TGTGCCAGCAGCTTTACACAGGGGACCGGCGATGGCTACACCTTC. Full variable domain (rest looked up from reference TRBV7-9 and TRBJ1-2): DTGVSQNPRHKITKRGQNVTFRCDPISEHNRLYWYRQTLGQGPEFLTYFQNEAQLEKSRLLSDRFSAERPKGSFSTLEIQRTEQGDSAMYLCASSFTQGTGDGYTFGSGTRLTVV.

There are a few counts of this clone. The chain combines TRBV15 with TRBJ1-2, with TRBD1 identical over 10 bases. Germline values: CDR1 LNHNV, CDR2 YYDKDF (reference sequence). This CDR3 has 15 amino acids. Trimming cost V 5 bases and J 4 bases; bases outside gene matches: 7. CDR3 sequence (DNA): TGTGCCACCAGCTACCGGGACAGGGGCTTCTATGGCTACACCTTC. It encodes CATSYRDRGFYGYTF.

The rearrangement joins TRBV6-1 to TRBJ1-5, with a tentative D call TRBD1 (6 bases). Germline lookup yields CDR1 MNHNS and CDR2 SASEGT. Trimming removed 6 bases from V and 4 bases from J, with 13 bases in between. This CDR3 has 14 residues. The chain's CDR3 is CASSLQGQNQPQHF. In nucleotides, the CDR3 is TGTGCCAGCAGCCTTCAGGGGCAAAATCAGCCCCAGCATTTT.

The chain combines TRBV27 with TRBJ2-1, with 9 bases that match TRBD1. In germline, CDR1 is MNHEY, CDR2 SMNVEV (reference sequence). The CDR3 consists of 16 residues. The V and J ends lost 6 bases and 4 bases, in that order; junction bases with no gene match: 10. This CDR3 reads CASSPVPGQGYNEQFF. The CDR3 DNA is TGTGCCAGCAGCCCCGTCCCCGGACAGGGGTACAATGAGCAGTTCTTC.

The chain is built from TRBV29-1 and TRBJ2-3, with a possible D match to TRBD2 (6 bases). Trimming cost V 4 bases and J 4 bases, with 15 bases left between them. In germline, CDR1 is SQVTM, CDR2 ANQGSEA. The CDR3 has 14 amino acids. The CDR3 loop is CSVGLGRVADTQYF. The CDR3 bases are TGCAGCGTTGGCCTCGGGAGAGTAGCAGATACGCAGTATTTT.

The chain couples TRBV18 to TRBJ2-1; 9 bases line up with TRBD2. After removal of 1 base from V and 8 bases from J, the junction contained 9 bases not matched to a gene. Germline assignment: CDR1 KGHSH and CDR2 LQKENI. The CDR3 runs 16 residues. This CDR3 is CASSPLEAGGSDEQFF. DNA of the CDR3: TGTGCCAGCTCACCACTTGAAGCGGGGGGCAGTGATGAGCAGTTCTTC.

The table lists this clone with a few counts. Other DNA sequences in the sample encode the same CDR3. V is TRBV18 and J is TRBJ1-5; D gene unclear. Germline CDR1 reads KGHSH; CDR2 reads LQKENI. CDR3 length: 13 residues. V was pared by 2 bases and J by 5 bases, with 7 bases between. CDR3 DNA: TGTGCCAGCTCACCAGGGGAGGATCAGCCCCAGCATTTT. Protein sequence: CASSPGEDQPQHF.

This clone showed up just a few times. This chain connects TRBV11-2 to TRBJ1-1; possible D gene TRBD1, 5 bases. V shed 0 bases and J shed 11 bases, with 13 bases lying between them. This CDR3 region has 13 residues. Per germline, CDR1 SGHAT and CDR2 FQNNGV. CDR3 region: CASSLESSGEAFF. In nucleotides, the CDR3 is TGTGCCAGCAGCTTAGAAAGTTCGGGGGAGGCTTTCTTT. The full variable domain, rest sourced from reference TRBV11-2 and TRBJ1-1, is EAGVAQSPRYKIIEKRQSVAFWCNPISGHATLYWYQQILGQGPKLLIQFQNNGVVDDSQLPKDRFSAERLKGVDSTLKIQPAKLEDSAVYLCASSLESSGEAFFGQGTRLTVV.

In its sample, this clone was seen a few times. The chain is built from TRBV30 and TRBJ1-4; 8 nucleotides match TRBD1. Trimming cost V 5 bases and J 7 bases; bases outside gene matches: 6. The germline gives CDR1 GTSNPN, CDR2 SVGIG (reference sequence). The CDR3 extends over 13 amino acids. CDR3 in amino acids: CAWAGQVGEKLFF. CDR3 DNA sequence: TGTGCCTGGGCGGGACAGGTTGGTGAAAAACTGTTTTTT.

In DNA, the CDR3 is TGTGCCAGCAGTCCTTCCTCTGGAAACACCATATATTTT. This gives the protein CASSPSSGNTIYF. The genes are TRBV28 and TRBJ1-3; no clear D gene. V shed 5 bases and J shed 0 bases, with 5 bases lying between them. This CDR3 has 13 residues. The germline V gene has CDR1 MDHEN and CDR2 SYDVKM.